The 21 T cell receptor beta chains listed next were all sequenced from one sample in a study of shared clonotypes between healthy human individuals. TCRdb's copy holds only in-frame clones and misses some; the assay was immunoSEQ multiplex PCR. Of approximately 2.4 million clones in the sample, around 95% were seen once. The sequencing sample was made of naive CD4+ T cells sorted from blood. Subset of the sample: CD45RA+ positively selected. The receptor source for this set is a man younger than 35 in good health.

V and J are TRBV18 and TRBJ2-7; D gene unclear. V lost 2 bases and J lost 5, with 10 bases in between. This CDR3 contains 13 residues. Germline loops: CDR1 KGHSH, CDR2 LQKENI. DNA of the CDR3: TGTGCCAGCTCACCAGCCCTCTGGGACGAGCAGTACTTC. It is translated as CASSPALWDEQYF. The variable domain in full, with the rest retrieved from reference TRBV18 and TRBJ2-7, is NAGVMQNPRHLVRRRGQEARLRCSPMKGHSHVYWYRQLPEEGLKFMVYLQKENIIDESGMPKERFSAEFPKEGPSILRIQQVVRGDSAAYFCASSPALWDEQYFGPGTRLTVT.

The chain couples TRBV28 to TRBJ1-2, with D unresolved. The germline V gene encodes CDR1 MDHEN and CDR2 SYDVKM. V was pared by 6 bases and J by 3 bases, with 20 bases between. The CDR3 runs 16 residues. CDR3 nucleotide sequence: TGTGCCAGCAGCCCCGTTTTGGATCCCTTTCACTATGGCTACACCTTC. It yields the protein CASSPVLDPFHYGYTF.

This chain joins TRBV29-1 and TRBJ2-3, with 11 bases lining up with TRBD2. CDR1 is SQVTM and CDR2 is ANQGSEA in the germline V gene. The V and J ends lost 6 bases and 6 bases, in that order; junction bases with no gene match: 8. This CDR3 comprises 14 residues. CDR3: CSVLSGGAADTQYF. The CDR3 coding sequence is TGCAGCGTACTTAGCGGGGGGGCTGCGGATACGCAGTATTTT.

V and J are TRBV2 and TRBJ1-5; 10 bases are shared with TRBD1. The CDR3 runs to 14 residues. Germline CDR1 reads SNHLY; CDR2 reads FYNNEI. With 4 bases clipped from V and 5 bases from J, the junction kept 2 bases outside the gene matches. The CDR3 reads CASSGTGGDQPQHF. CDR3 in DNA: TGTGCCAGCAGTGGGACAGGGGGAGATCAGCCCCAGCATTTT.

This clone was seen a single time. This specimen includes other DNA sequences encoding the same CDR3. V and J are TRBV7-8 and TRBJ2-7; D possibly corresponds to TRBD1 (6 bases). The CDR3 extends over 13 amino acids. The germline V gene has CDR1 SGHVS and CDR2 FQNEAQ. Trimming took off 2 bases at V and 3 bases at J, with 8 bases between the two ends. The CDR3 DNA reads as TGTGCCAGCAGCTTAACAGGGAACTACGAGCAGTACTTC. Its protein is CASSLTGNYEQYF.

V and J are TRBV11-3 and TRBJ2-1; 11 nucleotides line up with TRBD2. CDR3 length equals 16 residues. Germline CDR1 reads SGHNT; CDR2 reads YENEEA. The trim removed 6 bases at V and 10 bases at J, leaving 14 bases unmatched. The CDR3 here is CASSSGGLAAWDEQFF. CDR3 sequence (DNA): TGTGCCAGCAGTTCAGGGGGACTAGCGGCATGGGACGAGCAGTTCTTC.

This clone was recorded a few times. This sample also contains other DNA sequences that code for the same CDR3. The chain recombines TRBV30 with TRBJ1-2; 7 bases are a match to TRBD1. The ends lost 2 bases at V and 4 bases at J; junction bases unmatched: 1. Germline V gene data show CDR1 as GTSNPN and CDR2 as SVGIG (reference sequence). The CDR3 contains 12 residues. CDR3 in DNA: TGTGCCTGGAGTCGGGACAGCTATGGCTACACCTTC. Translation: CAWSRDSYGYTF. The variable domain in full, with the rest retrieved from reference TRBV30 and TRBJ1-2, is SQTIHQWPATLVQPVGSPLSLECTVEGTSNPNLYWYRQAAGRGLQLLFYSVGIGQISSEVPQNLSASRPQDRQFILSSKKLLLSDSGFYLCAWSRDSYGYTFGSGTRLTVV.

The chain uses TRBV27 and TRBJ2-7; TRBD2 might be the D (5 bases). CDR1 is MNHEY and CDR2 is SMNVEV in the germline V gene (reference sequence). The CDR3 extends over 15 amino acids. V was shortened by 1 base and J by 0 bases, with 10 bases between the two germline ends. The CDR3 region has the DNA TGTGCCAGCAGTTTATGGGGAGCTGGCTCCTACGAGCAGTACTTC. Translating it yields CASSLWGAGSYEQYF.

This chain links TRBV29-1 with TRBJ2-2; D is uncertain. V was clipped by 4 bases and J by 1 base, with 10 bases between them. The CDR3 spans 14 residues. Germline V gene sequence: CDR1 SQVTM, CDR2 ANQGSEA. In DNA form, the CDR3 reads TGCAGCGTTGGGGTTAGTCTGAACACCGGGGAGCTGTTTTTT. Its protein product is CSVGVSLNTGELFF.

Written as DNA, the CDR3 is TGTGCCAGCTCACCCCCGTTGGACAGGGGGGGCGGCTACACCTTC. Protein sequence: CASSPPLDRGGGYTF. V usage is TRBV18 and J usage is TRBJ1-2; TRBD1 aligns across 10 bases. CDR3 size: 15 residues. Germline loops: CDR1 KGHSH, CDR2 LQKENI. V gave up 3 bases and J gave up 8 bases; unmatched junction bases: 9.

The chain combines TRBV29-1 with TRBJ1-1; D gene unclear. V was trimmed by 7 bases and J by 7 bases, leaving 10 bases between them. The CDR3 consists of 10 residues. Looked up from germline, CDR1 is SQVTM and CDR2 is ANQGSEA. The CDR3 sequence: CSAGSLEAFF. The CDR3 DNA is TGCAGCGCTGGGTCACTTGAAGCTTTCTTT. Using reference TRBV29-1 and TRBJ1-1 for the parts outside the CDR3, the full variable domain is SAVISQKPSRDICQRGTSLTIQCQVDSQVTMMFWYRQQPGQSLTLIATANQGSEATYESGFVIDKFPISRPNLTFSTLTVSNMSPEDSSIYLCSAGSLEAFFGQGTRLTVV.

V and J are TRBV2 and TRBJ1-3, with 8 bases matching TRBD1. Germline V gene data show CDR1 as SNHLY and CDR2 as FYNNEI. The CDR3 extends over 15 amino acids. The ends lost 4 bases at V and 4 bases at J; junction bases unmatched: 6. The CDR3 region has the DNA TGTGCCAGCAGTGGGCAGGGGGCGCCGGGAAACACCATATATTTT. The encoded protein is CASSGQGAPGNTIYF.

This chain uses TRBV7-2 with TRBJ1-3; D gene ambiguous. This CDR3 has 17 residues. Germline loops: CDR1 SGHTA, CDR2 FQGNSA. V was pared by 5 bases and J by 2 bases, with 19 bases between. CDR3 in DNA: TGTGCCAGCAGCCCGCTACCGTGGGGTGGAGCTGGAAACACCATATATTTT. Translation: CASSPLPWGGAGNTIYF.

The chain is built from TRBV6-6 and TRBJ1-1; D is perhaps TRBD1 (5 bases). The CDR3 is made up of 13 amino acids. Germline values: CDR1 MNHNY, CDR2 SVGAGI (reference sequence). Trimming removed 8 bases from V and 0 bases from J, with 10 bases in between. In DNA form, the CDR3 reads TGTGCCAGCTCCCGACAGATGAACACTGAAGCTTTCTTT. Translated, it gives CASSRQMNTEAFF.

The chain employs TRBV30 and TRBJ1-3; 7 bases line up with TRBD1. Losses at the gene ends were 2 bases for V and 0 bases for J; bases not matched to a gene: 4. Germline V gene sequence: CDR1 GTSNPN, CDR2 SVGIG (reference sequence). The CDR3 runs 15 residues. The CDR3 nucleotides are TGTGCCTGGAGTCAGGGGGAGAGCTCTGGAAACACCATATATTTT. It is translated as CAWSQGESSGNTIYF.

A word on this clone: At the DNA level, this CDR3 is encoded by other sequences in the same sample as well. For the CDR3, the DNA is TGCGCCAGCAGCCAAGAATCGGGAAATGGCTACACCTTC. Translated: CASSQESGNGYTF. The rearrangement links TRBV4-3 to TRBJ1-2; D is ambiguous. There are 13 residues in the CDR3. From germline, CDR1 is LGHNA and CDR2 YSLEER. Between the trimmed V and J ends, which lost 0 bases and 6 bases, there was a span of 8 bases.

The rearrangement joins TRBV28 to TRBJ2-7, with a possible D match to TRBD1 (7 bases). The CDR3 runs 15 residues. The germline V and J ends were trimmed by 2 bases and 6 bases, with 17 bases remaining between them. Germline V lookup: CDR1 MDHEN, CDR2 SYDVKM. Here the CDR3 reads CASSLRWQGGIEQYF. The CDR3 DNA sequence: TGTGCCAGCAGTTTAAGGTGGCAGGGGGGCATCGAGCAGTACTTC.

This clone was recorded once. The chain recombines TRBV29-1 with TRBJ2-7; a possible D gene is TRBD1 (6 bases). Trimming removed 4 bases from V and 3 bases from J, with 19 bases in between. The CDR3 contains 15 residues. CDR1 SQVTM and CDR2 ANQGSEA come from the germline V gene. The CDR3 bases are TGCAGCGTTGTCTCCCCCCTGGACAGAGACTACGAGCAGTACTTC. As protein: CSVVSPLDRDYEQYF.

The V gene is TRBV5-6, the J gene TRBJ1-2; TRBD1 matches at 7 bases. V was clipped by 0 bases and J by 8 bases; unmatched bases: 4. Germline V gene lookup returns CDR1 SGHDT and CDR2 YYEEEE. The CDR3 loop spans 13 amino acids. This CDR3 is CASSLGTGAGYTF. The CDR3 bases are TGTGCCAGCAGCTTGGGGACAGGAGCCGGCTACACCTTC. Based on the CDR3 plus reference TRBV5-6 and TRBJ1-2, the full variable domain is DAGVTQSPTHLIKTRGQQVTLRCSPKSGHDTVSWYQQALGQGPQFIFQYYEEEERQRGNFPDRFSGHQFPNYSSELNVNALLLGDSALYLCASSLGTGAGYTFGSGTRLTVV.

The chain recombines TRBV27 with TRBJ1-1; no definite D call. The CDR3 runs to 14 residues. V shed 1 base and J shed 1 base, with 7 bases lying between them. The V gene's germline CDR1 is MNHEY and CDR2 SMNVEV (reference sequence). CDR3 DNA: TGTGCCAGCAGTTTATTCGACAAGAACACTGAAGCTTTCTTT. Residues: CASSLFDKNTEAFF.

CDR3 DNA sequence: TGTGCCAGCAGCGCAACCGGGACAGCGAACACTGAAGCTTTCTTT. This codes for CASSATGTANTEAFF. The genes are TRBV9 and TRBJ1-1; TRBD1 matches at 7 bases. This CDR3 is 15 amino acids long. Germline values: CDR1 SGDLS, CDR2 YYNGEE. The ends lost 3 bases at V and 1 base at J; junction bases unmatched: 6.